These T cell receptor beta chains were read from a single sample in a study of T cells after yellow fever vaccination. TCRdb reprocessed the 5' RACE reads with MiXCR, giving one entry per CDR3 protein. The data hold some 63,000 distinct CDR3 sequences, with approximately 7.4% observed a single time. The source was CD8+ T cells sorted from PBMCs, collected 15 days after the yellow fever booster vaccination. Receptor source: a man younger than 45 who received the YFV17D yellow fever vaccine. The CDR3 runs from the conserved cysteine through the conserved F or W. D genes are given only for firm matches. Clone size is shown for a subset of rows, as once, few, many or a class of expanded clone.

.	many	TRBJ1-1	TRBV27	CATTRGSEAFF	TGTGCCACCACGCGGGGATCTGAAGCTTTCTTT
TRBD2	many	TRBJ2-7	TRBV19	CASSYSGAYEQYF	TGTGCCAGTAGTTATAGCGGGGCCTACGAGCAGTACTTC
TRBD1	many	TRBJ2-2	TRBV5-6	CASSLGDSTGELFF	TGTGCCAGCAGCTTGGGGGACAGCACCGGGGAGCTGTTTTTT
TRBD2	many	TRBJ2-7	TRBV5-5	CASSGGLLAGSYEQYF	TGTGCCAGCAGCGGGGGTCTCCTAGCGGGCTCCTACGAGCAGTACTTC
.	many	TRBJ2-2	TRBV14	CASSPGLTNTGELFF	TGTGCCAGCAGCCCGGGACTCACGAACACCGGGGAGCTGTTTTTT
.	many	TRBJ2-5	TRBV25-1	CASSESTRQETQYF	TGTGCCAGCAGTGAATCGACCCGACAAGAGACCCAGTACTTC
TRBD2	many	TRBJ2-1	TRBV7-9	CLLAGVYNEQFF	TGCCTCTTGGCGGGAGTTTACAATGAGCAGTTCTTC
TRBD1	many	TRBJ2-3	TRBV6-5	CASSYGRTGHADTQYF	TGTGCCAGCAGTTACGGGCGGACAGGGCACGCAGATACGCAGTATTTT
TRBD2	many	TRBJ2-7	TRBV7-8	CASSPGLGAYEQYF	TGTGCCAGCAGCCCGGGACTAGGTGCCTACGAGCAGTACTTC
TRBD2	many	TRBJ2-5	TRBV7-2	CASSFSGKETQYF	TGTGCCAGCAGCTTTAGCGGGAAGGAGACCCAGTACTTC
.	many	TRBJ2-5	TRBV6-6	CASSYEGWETQYF	TGTGCCAGCAGTTACGAGGGTTGGGAGACCCAGTACTTC
TRBD2	many	TRBJ2-1	TRBV5-1	CASSLSGALYNEQFF	TGCGCCAGCAGCCTTAGCGGGGCCTTATACAATGAGCAGTTCTTC
.	many	TRBJ2-2	TRBV27	CASSVSRDSYTGELFF	TGTGCCAGCAGTGTCTCCCGAGACAGCTACACCGGGGAGCTGTTTTTT
.	many	TRBJ1-1	TRBV7-6	CASSPRAAGEAFF	TGTGCCAGCAGCCCCCGGGCAGCGGGGGAAGCTTTCTTT
.	.	TRBJ1-1	TRBV27	CASGQGFGAEAFF	TGTGCCAGCGGCCAGGGTTTTGGGGCAGAAGCTTTCTTT
.	.	TRBJ1-2	TRBV29-1	CSAVGAVLYGYTF	TGCAGCGCCGTAGGAGCAGTCCTATATGGCTACACCTTC
.	many	TRBJ2-3	TRBV7-8	CASSPRGDTQYF	TGTGCCAGCAGCCCCAGGGGAGATACGCAGTATTTT
.	few	TRBJ2-1	TRBV4-1	CASSQESQQYNEQFF	TGCGCCAGCAGCCAAGAATCCCAACAGTACAATGAGCAGTTCTTC
.	many	TRBJ2-2	TRBV15	CATSTQADNTGELFF	TGTGCCACCAGCACGCAGGCCGATAACACCGGGGAGCTGTTTTTT
.	many	TRBJ1-1	TRBV5-6	CASSLRGTEAFF	TGTGCCAGCAGCTTGAGGGGCACTGAAGCTTTCTTT
.	.	TRBJ2-3	TRBV19	CASSIRDPALTDTQYF	TGTGCCAGTAGTATAAGGGACCCCGCTCTCACAGATACGCAGTATTTT
TRBD2	many	TRBJ2-1	TRBV5-1	CASSLIAGGDNDEQFF	TGCGCCAGCAGCCTGATAGCGGGAGGGGACAATGATGAGCAGTTCTTC
TRBD1	many	TRBJ1-5	TRBV30	CAWSEGTVLNQPQHF	TGTGCCTGGAGTGAGGGGACAGTACTCAATCAGCCCCAGCATTTT
.	few	TRBJ1-2	TRBV4-3	CASSQGRSGGYTF	TGCGCCAGCAGCCAAGGCCGGAGTGGTGGCTACACCTTC
.	many	TRBJ2-7	TRBV4-3	CASSQDFGNRPSSYEQYF	TGCGCCAGCAGCCAAGATTTCGGGAACCGGCCCAGCTCCTACGAGCAGTACTTC
.	many	TRBJ2-5	TRBV6-5	CASQDGKTQYF	TGTGCCAGTCAGGACGGGAAGACCCAGTACTTC
TRBD1	many	TRBJ2-3	TRBV7-2	CASSRTGSLADTQYF	TGTGCCAGCAGCCGGACAGGGTCTCTCGCAGATACGCAGTATTTT
.	many	TRBJ2-7	TRBV29-1	CSVEDSYEQYF	TGCAGCGTTGAAGATAGTTACGAGCAGTACTTC
TRBD1	many	TRBJ2-1	TRBV6-5	CASRTGNEQFF	TGTGCCAGCAGGACAGGGAACGAGCAGTTCTTC
TRBD1	many	TRBJ2-7	TRBV13	CASSSGTGLREQYF	TGTGCCAGCAGCTCTGGGACAGGGCTACGCGAGCAGTACTTC
.	.	TRBJ2-5	TRBV5-6	CARSPGVGRETQYF	TGTGCCAGGAGCCCCGGGGTTGGCAGGGAGACCCAGTACTTC
TRBD2	many	TRBJ2-1	TRBV27	CASSPWTSGNNEQFF	TGTGCCAGCAGTCCTTGGACTAGCGGAAACAATGAGCAGTTCTTC
TRBD2	many	TRBJ2-7	TRBV4-1	CASSQGLAGVYEQYF	TGCGCCAGCAGCCAGGGCCTAGCGGGAGTGTATGAGCAGTACTTC
.	many	TRBJ2-3	TRBV11-2	CASSLDPREGAITDTQYF	TGTGCCAGCAGCTTAGACCCCCGGGAGGGGGCAATCACAGATACGCAGTATTTT
.	many	TRBJ2-3	TRBV12-3/TRBV12-4	CASNEGGVGSTQYF	TGTGCCAGCAACGAGGGGGGGGTAGGGAGTACGCAGTATTTT
.	many	TRBJ2-1	TRBV4-3	CASRHGPSSYNEQFF	TGCGCCAGCAGGCACGGGCCGAGCTCCTACAATGAGCAGTTCTTC
.	.	TRBJ2-7	TRBV20-1	CSAKPRAAYEQYF	TGCAGTGCTAAGCCCCGGGCAGCCTACGAGCAGTACTTC
.	.	TRBJ2-7	TRBV20-1	CSAEGVGTASYEQYF	TGCAGTGCTGAGGGGGTGGGAACAGCCTCCTACGAGCAGTACTTC
TRBD2	.	TRBJ2-5	TRBV11-3	CASSSTSGRETQYF	TGTGCCAGCAGCTCGACTAGCGGGAGAGAGACCCAGTACTTC
.	many	TRBJ2-1	TRBV29-1	CSVERAYNEQFF	TGCAGCGTTGAGCGGGCCTACAATGAGCAGTTCTTC
TRBD1	few	TRBJ2-7	TRBV19	CASSGGTGFIYEQYF	TGTGCCAGTAGTGGAGGGACAGGATTTATCTACGAGCAGTACTTC
.	many	TRBJ2-3	TRBV7-2	CASSLLPSTDTQYF	TGTGCCAGCAGCTTACTTCCCTCCACAGATACGCAGTATTTT
TRBD2	many	TRBJ2-1	TRBV7-9	CASSYPPMTSVTYNEQFF	TGTGCCAGCAGCTATCCGCCCATGACTAGCGTGACCTACAATGAGCAGTTCTTC
TRBD1	many	TRBJ2-5	TRBV7-7	CASSPDRVSETQYF	TGTGCCAGCAGCCCGGACAGGGTATCAGAGACCCAGTACTTC
.	many	TRBJ2-7	TRBV18	CASSPAGSTYEQYF	TGTGCCAGCTCACCCGCGGGAAGTACCTACGAGCAGTACTTC
.	many	TRBJ2-3	TRBV5-5	CASSPQTGKPDTQYF	TGTGCCAGCAGCCCACAAACAGGGAAGCCAGATACGCAGTATTTT
TRBD2	many	TRBJ2-3	TRBV7-8	CASSDYSGRVRTDTQYF	TGTGCCAGCAGCGATTACAGCGGGAGGGTCCGCACAGATACGCAGTATTTT
.	many	TRBJ2-7	TRBV7-6	CASSLERVPGYEQYF	TGTGCCAGCAGCTTAGAAAGGGTGCCAGGCTACGAGCAGTACTTC
.	.	TRBJ2-7	TRBV5-4	CASSLQLIPLRGDYEQYF	TGTGCCAGCAGCTTACAACTGATCCCCCTCCGAGGTGACTACGAGCAGTACTTC
.	many	TRBJ2-5	TRBV7-9	CASSRIGEAEGETQYF	TGTGCCAGCAGCCGCATTGGGGAGGCCGAGGGTGAGACCCAGTACTTC
.	few	TRBJ2-6	TRBV27	CASRQGVSGANVLTF	TGTGCCAGCAGACAGGGAGTAAGTGGGGCCAACGTCCTGACTTTC
.	.	TRBJ1-2	TRBV5-5	CASSLGTAYGYTF	TGTGCCAGCAGCTTGGGGACAGCTTATGGCTACACCTTC
.	many	TRBJ2-7	TRBV12-3/TRBV12-4	CASVGPGSYEQYF	TGTGCCAGTGTGGGACCCGGCTCCTACGAGCAGTACTTC
TRBD1	.	TRBJ1-2	TRBV29-1	CSVGHRGTNYGHTF	TGCAGCGTTGGCCACAGGGGGACTAACTATGGCCACACCTTC
.	many	TRBJ2-1	TRBV5-6	CASSPKGHSSYNEQFF	TGTGCCAGCAGCCCGAAGGGACATAGCTCCTACAATGAGCAGTTCTTC